These T cell receptor beta chains were read from a single sample in a study of blood T cell repertoires in COVID-19. Clones were read by immunoSEQ multiplex PCR, and TCRdb kept only the in-frame ones, dropping some. Seen here are about 74,000 clones, about 83% observed once, and the top ten hold around 38%. Sequencing was performed on peripheral blood. These receptors were collected from a man older than 75 with acute or convalescent COVID-19. Each CDR3 is given with its conserved first and last residue. D genes are given only for firm matches. Size values are once, few and many counts, or a class for expanded clones, and some rows have none.

J: TRBJ1-5; D: .; size: once; V: TRBV24-1; DNA: TGTGCCACCAGTGGTTCGGATACTAATAGCAATCAGCCCCAGCATTTT; CDR3: CATSGSDTNSNQPQHF
J: TRBJ2-2; D: .; size: .; V: TRBV2; DNA: TGTGCCAGCAGCTCTTTGGGACATGTAGGCGGGGAGCTGTTTTTT; CDR3: CASSSLGHVGGELFF
J: TRBJ2-2; D: TRBD2; size: .; V: TRBV29-1; DNA: TGCAGCGCATTGGGGAGGGCCAACGGGGAGCTGTTTTTT; CDR3: CSALGRANGELFF
J: TRBJ1-1; D: .; size: .; V: TRBV3-1/TRBV3-2; DNA: TGTGCCAGCAGCCCTCAGGGGTCAAGGAACACTGAAGCTTTCTTT; CDR3: CASSPQGSRNTEAFF
J: TRBJ2-7; D: TRBD1; size: once; V: TRBV5-6; DNA: TGTGCCAGCAGCTTGCTTGACAGGGGATACGAGCAGTACTTC; CDR3: CASSLLDRGYEQYF
J: TRBJ2-3; D: .; size: .; V: TRBV11-3; DNA: TGTGCCAGCAGCAGGGGTACAGATACGCAGTATTTT; CDR3: CASSRGTDTQYF
J: TRBJ1-1; D: .; size: once; V: TRBV7-9; DNA: TGTGCCAGCAGCTTTTGGACAGCGAACACTGAAGCTTTCTTT; CDR3: CASSFWTANTEAFF
J: TRBJ2-7; D: TRBD2; size: .; V: TRBV7-2; DNA: TGTGCCAGCAGCTTGGGGGGGACTACTAACCACGAGCAGTACTTC; CDR3: CASSLGGTTNHEQYF
J: TRBJ1-1; D: .; size: .; V: TRBV7-2; DNA: TGTGCCAGCAGCCCCCTCGACGGTAGAGGGACTGAAGCTTTCTTT; CDR3: CASSPLDGRGTEAFF
J: TRBJ2-7; D: .; size: .; V: TRBV28; DNA: TGTGCCGTCGGGGACACATACGAGCAGTACTTC; CDR3: CAVGDTYEQYF
J: TRBJ1-1; D: TRBD1; size: .; V: TRBV29-1; DNA: TGCAGCGTTGAACGGGGACAGGGAACTGAAGCTTTCTTT; CDR3: CSVERGQGTEAFF
J: TRBJ1-4; D: .; size: .; V: TRBV7-9; DNA: TGTGCCAGCAGCCCTTCGGGGGGGAATGAAAAACTGTTTTTT; CDR3: CASSPSGGNEKLFF
J: TRBJ1-5; D: .; size: .; V: TRBV7-9; DNA: TGTGCCAGCAGCTTGGGGCTCGGGCAGCCCCAGCATTTT; CDR3: CASSLGLGQPQHF
J: TRBJ2-7; D: .; size: .; V: TRBV27; DNA: TGTGCCAGCAGTTTGAGGCAGCCCAGCTCCTACGAGCAGTACTTC; CDR3: CASSLRQPSSYEQYF
J: TRBJ2-1; D: TRBD2; size: .; V: TRBV4-1; DNA: TGCGCCAGCAGCCCAAGGTTAGCGGGAGATTTCTACAATGAGCAGTTCTTC; CDR3: CASSPRLAGDFYNEQFF
J: TRBJ1-2; D: .; size: .; V: TRBV25-1; DNA: TGTGCCAGCAGTGTAACCGGGACTTATGGCTACACCTTC; CDR3: CASSVTGTYGYTF
J: TRBJ1-3; D: .; size: .; V: TRBV4-3; DNA: TGCGCCAGCAGCGATGAAGACTTATCTGGAAACACCATATATTTT; CDR3: CASSDEDLSGNTIYF
J: TRBJ1-4; D: .; size: .; V: TRBV6-2/TRBV6-3; DNA: TGTGCCAGCAGACCTCAGGGCCGGGAGAGTGAAAAACTGTTTTTT; CDR3: CASRPQGRESEKLFF
J: TRBJ2-1; D: TRBD1; size: .; V: TRBV10-3; DNA: TGTGCCATCAGTAAACCCCCGGGACAGGGGGAGGATGAGCAGTTCTTC; CDR3: CAISKPPGQGEDEQFF
J: TRBJ2-2; D: .; size: .; V: TRBV7-8; DNA: TGTGCCAGCACCGAAAGCCGCAGGACAGCCGGGGAGCTGTTTTTT; CDR3: CASTESRRTAGELFF
J: TRBJ2-1; D: .; size: .; V: TRBV19; DNA: TGTGCCAGTAGTATCAGCGGAAGCTCCTACAATGAGCAGTTCTTC; CDR3: CASSISGSSYNEQFF
J: TRBJ2-1; D: TRBD2; size: .; V: TRBV15; DNA: TGTGCCACCAGCGGAGCTTCTAGCGGGGGGAACAATGAGCAGTTCTTC; CDR3: CATSGASSGGNNEQFF
J: TRBJ2-7; D: .; size: .; V: TRBV20-1; DNA: TGCAGTGCTAGACTCAGCTACGAGCAGTACTTC; CDR3: CSARLSYEQYF
J: TRBJ2-7; D: TRBD2; size: .; V: TRBV6-1; DNA: TGTGCCAGCAGTGAACGCGGGGGGGCCTACGAGCAGTACTTC; CDR3: CASSERGGAYEQYF
J: TRBJ2-5; D: TRBD2; size: .; V: TRBV5-1; DNA: TGCGCCAGCAGCTTGGCCATGCGGCGGGAGATGGAGACCCAGTACTTC; CDR3: CASSLAMRREMETQYF
J: TRBJ1-6; D: .; size: .; V: TRBV7-9; DNA: TGTGCCAGCACCACAGACTCCTATAATTCACCCCTCCACTTT; CDR3: CASTTDSYNSPLHF
J: TRBJ1-1; D: .; size: .; V: TRBV6-4; DNA: TGTGCCAGCAGTGACGGCCTGAACACTGAAGCTTTCTTT; CDR3: CASSDGLNTEAFF
J: TRBJ1-3; D: TRBD1; size: .; V: TRBV7-3; DNA: TGTGCCAGCAGCTTAGATGGGACAGGGGGAAACACCATATATTTT; CDR3: CASSLDGTGGNTIYF
J: TRBJ2-3; D: .; size: .; V: TRBV7-9; DNA: TGTGCCAGCACTAGGGCGGGATTCCCCCCAGATACGCAGTATTTT; CDR3: CASTRAGFPPDTQYF
J: TRBJ2-1; D: TRBD1; size: few; V: TRBV5-6; DNA: TGTGCCAGCAGCTTCGGGGACAGGGCTTACAATGAGCAGTTCTTC; CDR3: CASSFGDRAYNEQFF
J: TRBJ2-7; D: .; size: .; V: TRBV21-1; DNA: TGTGCCAGCAGCAATAAGAGCCTCAGGAGCGGGAGGTACGAGCAGTACTTC; CDR3: CASSNKSLRSGRYEQYF
J: TRBJ1-2; D: TRBD1; size: .; V: TRBV27; DNA: TGTGCCAGCAGTACTGGGACAGGGTGGGGTAACTATGGCTACACCTTC; CDR3: CASSTGTGWGNYGYTF
J: TRBJ2-3; D: .; size: .; V: TRBV6-5; DNA: TGTGCCAGCGCGACAGTGGCTTCAGATACGCAGTATTTT; CDR3: CASATVASDTQYF
J: TRBJ2-7; D: .; size: .; V: TRBV4-2; DNA: TGTGCCAGCAGCCGTCACTACGAGCAGTACTTC; CDR3: CASSRHYEQYF
J: TRBJ1-1; D: .; size: .; V: TRBV5-1; DNA: TGCGCCAGCACCCGGAGGGATTGGAACACTGAAGCTTTCTTT; CDR3: CASTRRDWNTEAFF
J: TRBJ1-5; D: TRBD1; size: .; V: TRBV2; DNA: TGTGCCAGCAAGGGGACAGGGTCAGACCAGCCCCAGCATTTT; CDR3: CASKGTGSDQPQHF
J: TRBJ1-2; D: .; size: .; V: TRBV6-5; DNA: TGTGCCAGCAGTAGAACCGACCCGAGGGCTGGCTACACCTTC; CDR3: CASSRTDPRAGYTF
J: TRBJ1-2; D: TRBD1; size: .; V: TRBV9; DNA: TGTGCCAGCAGCGTAGGACCAACAGGGGGCAGTGGCTACACCTTC; CDR3: CASSVGPTGGSGYTF
J: TRBJ1-4; D: .; size: .; V: TRBV2; DNA: TGTGCCAGTGGGTCAAGGACAGCCAAACTGTTTTTT; CDR3: CASGSRTAKLFF
J: TRBJ2-7; D: TRBD1; size: few; V: TRBV28; DNA: TGTGCCAGCAGTCCAACCGGGACAGGGAAAGCCCACGAGCAGTACTTC; CDR3: CASSPTGTGKAHEQYF
J: TRBJ2-2; D: .; size: once; V: TRBV3-1/TRBV3-2; DNA: TGTGCCAGCAGAGGCACAGGGCGTAACACCGGGGAGCTGTTTTTT; CDR3: CASRGTGRNTGELFF
J: TRBJ2-1; D: TRBD2; size: few; V: TRBV27; DNA: TGTGCCAGCAGTTTATCGATGGGACTAGCGGGAGCAACCTACAATGAGCAGTTCTTC; CDR3: CASSLSMGLAGATYNEQFF
J: TRBJ1-1; D: .; size: .; V: TRBV6-5; DNA: TGTGCCAGCAGTTCCACCTTCCGGGAGCGCCCAGCTTTCTTT; CDR3: CASSSTFRERPAFF
J: TRBJ2-5; D: TRBD2; size: .; V: TRBV4-3; DNA: TGCGCCAGCAGCCAAGATCTGGTGGGAGCGGGAGTGGAAGAGACCCAGTACTTC; CDR3: CASSQDLVGAGVEETQYF
J: TRBJ2-1; D: TRBD2; size: .; V: TRBV28; DNA: TGTGCCAGCAGTTTTAGCGGGAGGCGATACAATGAGCAGTTCTTC; CDR3: CASSFSGRRYNEQFF